The 4 T cell receptor beta chains listed next were all sequenced from one sample in a study of blood T cell repertoires in COVID-19. The protocol was immunoSEQ multiplex PCR, while the TCRdb copy is restricted to in-frame clones and leaves out a portion. Among over 150,000 clones listed, about 90% were seen once. Specimen: peripheral blood. These receptors all stem from a man aged 50 to 59 with acute or convalescent COVID-19.

The J gene is TRBJ2-2, the V gene TRBV11-1; a possible D gene is TRBD2 (5 bases). This CDR3 is 15 amino acids long. The germline V gene has CDR1 SGHAT and CDR2 FQDESV (reference sequence). The germline V and J ends were trimmed by 0 bases and 7 bases, with 12 bases remaining between them. The CDR3 loop reads CASSLARLAGGELFF. The CDR3 DNA follows: TGTGCCAGCAGCTTAGCTCGTCTAGCTGGCGGGGAGCTGTTTTTT.

J is TRBJ2-2 and V is TRBV5-1; 11 bases agree with TRBD2. V lost 8 bases to trimming and J lost 1 base; unmatched junction nucleotides: 4. Germline V CDR1 and CDR2: SGHRS, YFSETQ. CDR3 length: 15 residues. As DNA, the CDR3 is TGCGCCAGACCGGGACTAGCGGTGAACACCGGGGAGCTGTTTTTT. Encoded protein: CARPGLAVNTGELFF.

The chain employs TRBV19 and TRBJ1-3; 7 bases align to TRBD1. Trimming took 4 bases from V and 0 from J; bases not matched to a gene: 6. The CDR3 loop spans 16 amino acids. CDR1 is LNHDA, CDR2 SQIVND, per germline (reference sequence). Written as DNA, the CDR3 is TGTGCCAGTAGTAGGGACAGTCCCGTCTCTGGAAACACCATATATTTT. Its translation is CASSRDSPVSGNTIYF.

CDR3 loop: CASSLTESNYGYTF. As DNA, the CDR3 is TGCGCCAGCAGCTTAACAGAAAGTAACTATGGCTACACCTTC. The J gene is TRBJ1-2, the V gene TRBV5-1, with D uncertain. Germline-derived CDR1 and CDR2 are SGHRS and YFSETQ. The CDR3 loop spans 14 amino acids. V was cut by 2 bases and J by 1 base, with 9 bases left in between.